This T cell receptor (beta chain) appears in the sequencing data of a study of T cell responses to AZD1222 COVID-19 vaccine. Study background: Pooling was applied to second doses at about 4 or about 12 weeks.

Comments on this clone: Antigen unknown.

The data were produced by immunoSEQ multiplex PCR, yet TCRdb's version contains in-frame clones alone and is incomplete. The sample contains 90,000 to 110,000 clones, over 75% of which appear only once. Findings and caveats of the study: Spike-specific TCR breadth and depth were elevated following two AZD1222 doses. The study identified only five or six AZD1222 recipients as seropositive at baseline. Donors in the cohort were predominantly white British and more often female, and clonal diversity was possibly underestimated.

J was trimmed by 0 bases and V by 3 bases; bases with no gene match: 5. CDR3 length: 15 residues. Germline assignment: CDR1 GTSNPN and CDR2 SVGIG (reference sequence). This sequence originates from an adult in good health. V is TRBV30 and J is TRBJ1-3; TRBD1 agrees at 7 bases. Sequences were derived from peripheral blood, sampled on day 0 of AZD1222 vaccination. The CDR3 sequence is CAWRNRGLSGNTIYF. DNA of the CDR3: TGTGCCTGGAGGAACAGGGGTCTCTCTGGAAACACCATATATTTT.